Listed below are T cell receptor beta chains from one sample, sequenced in a study of T-cell memory formation after mild COVID-19. In TCRdb, the 5' RACE reads were re-called with MiXCR into one record per CDR3 protein. The top ten hold 20% to 25% of the sample, which has 280,000 or so distinct CDR3 sequences, roughly 8.2% seen once. The sample consisted of PBMCs or a T cell subset sorted from them (not recorded which). The receptors originated from a young man who had mild COVID-19 (a few samples of this study predate the infection). Cell type and time point are not known. The CDR3 runs from the conserved cysteine through the conserved F or W. A D gene is named only where the DNA matches it firmly. Clone size appears in some rows only: once, few, many, or a class for an expanded clone.

CDR3 protein: CASSVGLTEDGYTF; CDR3 DNA: TGTGCCAGCAGCGTAGGTTTGACAGAGGATGGCTACACCTTC; V gene: TRBV9; clone size: -; J gene: TRBJ1-2; D gene: -
CDR3 protein: CASRPVSSGNTIYF; CDR3 DNA: TGTGCCAGCAGGCCCGTATCGTCGGGAAACACCATATATTTT; V gene: TRBV12-3/TRBV12-4; clone size: few; J gene: TRBJ1-3; D gene: -
CDR3 protein: CASSFPNPGLGRVTQYF; CDR3 DNA: TGTGCCAGCAGTTTCCCGAACCCTGGCCTGGGCAGGGTGACCCAGTACTTC; V gene: TRBV12-3/TRBV12-4; clone size: -; J gene: TRBJ2-5; D gene: -
CDR3 protein: CSATGAGQGGDTQYF; CDR3 DNA: TGCAGTGCTACCGGAGCGGGACAGGGCGGAGATACGCAGTATTTT; V gene: TRBV20-1; clone size: many; J gene: TRBJ2-3; D gene: TRBD1
CDR3 protein: CASSYSDRVYNEQFF; CDR3 DNA: TGTGCCAGCAGTTATTCCGACAGGGTCTACAATGAGCAGTTCTTC; V gene: TRBV6-2/TRBV6-3; clone size: many; J gene: TRBJ2-1; D gene: TRBD1
CDR3 protein: CATSPAASGEETQYF; CDR3 DNA: TGTGCCACCAGCCCCGCTGCCTCTGGCGAAGAGACCCAGTACTTC; V gene: TRBV15; clone size: -; J gene: TRBJ2-5; D gene: -
CDR3 protein: CASSHQLAGYTDTQYF; CDR3 DNA: TGCGCCAGCAGCCATCAACTAGCGGGGTACACAGATACGCAGTATTTT; V gene: TRBV4-3; clone size: few; J gene: TRBJ2-3; D gene: TRBD2
CDR3 protein: CAISESEGGEQYF; CDR3 DNA: TGTGCCATCAGTGAGTCCGAGGGCGGCGAGCAGTACTTC; V gene: TRBV10-3; clone size: many; J gene: TRBJ2-7; D gene: -
CDR3 protein: CASSQQGESPLHF; CDR3 DNA: TGTGCCAGCAGCCAACAGGGGGAATCACCCCTCCACTTT; V gene: TRBV3-1; clone size: -; J gene: TRBJ1-6; D gene: TRBD1
CDR3 protein: CASSSGTPGNTIYF; CDR3 DNA: TGCGCCAGCAGCTCCGGGACGCCTGGAAACACCATATATTTT; V gene: TRBV5-1; clone size: -; J gene: TRBJ1-3; D gene: -
CDR3 protein: CASSDPRGRKVGELFF; CDR3 DNA: TGTGCCAGCAGTGACCCCAGGGGAAGGAAGGTCGGGGAGCTGTTTTTT; V gene: TRBV2; clone size: -; J gene: TRBJ2-2; D gene: -
CDR3 protein: CASSLRRRTEAFF; CDR3 DNA: TGTGCCAGCAGCTTACGACGGCGCACTGAAGCTTTCTTT; V gene: TRBV7-2; clone size: few; J gene: TRBJ1-1; D gene: -
CDR3 protein: CASSLGGQNGVKNIQYF; CDR3 DNA: TGCGCCAGCAGCTTAGGGGGTCAGAACGGGGTCAAAAACATTCAGTACTTC; V gene: TRBV5-1; clone size: -; J gene: TRBJ2-4; D gene: -
CDR3 protein: CASRPLEGRSQPQHF; CDR3 DNA: TGTGCCAGCAGACCTCTCGAAGGGAGAAGTCAGCCCCAGCATTTT; V gene: TRBV6-6; clone size: -; J gene: TRBJ1-5; D gene: -
CDR3 protein: CASSQVTGSYNYGYTF; CDR3 DNA: TGTGCCAGCAGCCAAGTGACAGGGTCCTATAACTATGGCTACACCTTC; V gene: TRBV3-1; clone size: -; J gene: TRBJ1-2; D gene: TRBD1
CDR3 protein: CASSSRQNNEKLFF; CDR3 DNA: TGTGCCAGCAGCTCCCGACAGAATAATGAAAAACTGTTTTTT; V gene: TRBV5-4; clone size: many; J gene: TRBJ1-4; D gene: -
CDR3 protein: CSATGGGGGYTF; CDR3 DNA: TGCAGTGCCACCGGCGGCGGAGGCGGCTACACCTTC; V gene: TRBV20-1; clone size: many; J gene: TRBJ1-2; D gene: -
CDR3 protein: CASSLAPASGGRNEQFF; CDR3 DNA: TGTGCCAGCAGCTTAGCCCCCGCGAGCGGGGGGCGGAATGAGCAGTTCTTC; V gene: TRBV7-6; clone size: many; J gene: TRBJ2-1; D gene: TRBD2
CDR3 protein: CASSLLWQAYNEQFF; CDR3 DNA: TGTGCCAGCAGCTTGTTGTGGCAGGCCTACAATGAGCAGTTCTTC; V gene: TRBV5-6; clone size: few; J gene: TRBJ2-1; D gene: -
CDR3 protein: CAISGLAGGQETQYF; CDR3 DNA: TGTGCCATCAGTGGACTAGCGGGGGGACAAGAGACCCAGTACTTC; V gene: TRBV10-3; clone size: -; J gene: TRBJ2-5; D gene: TRBD2
CDR3 protein: CASSPTVAGADTQYF; CDR3 DNA: TGCGCCAGCAGCCCGACCGTAGCAGGTGCAGATACGCAGTATTTT; V gene: TRBV4-3; clone size: few; J gene: TRBJ2-3; D gene: -
CDR3 protein: CSASRDSTYEQYF; CDR3 DNA: TGCAGTGCTAGCAGGGACTCTACCTACGAGCAGTACTTC; V gene: TRBV20-1; clone size: few; J gene: TRBJ2-7; D gene: -
CDR3 protein: CASSSGSGYEQYF; CDR3 DNA: TGTGCCAGCAGCTCAGGGTCGGGTTACGAGCAGTACTTC; V gene: TRBV7-6; clone size: -; J gene: TRBJ2-7; D gene: -
CDR3 protein: CASSSDSVNYGYTF; CDR3 DNA: TGTGCCAGCAGCTCCGACAGTGTCAACTATGGCTACACCTTC; V gene: TRBV7-9; clone size: -; J gene: TRBJ1-2; D gene: -
CDR3 protein: CASRLRQWAQYSNQPQHF; CDR3 DNA: TGTGCCAGCAGGCTTAGACAGTGGGCCCAATATAGCAATCAGCCCCAGCATTTT; V gene: TRBV28; clone size: -; J gene: TRBJ1-5; D gene: -
CDR3 protein: CASSLASGGEETQYF; CDR3 DNA: TGCGCCAGCAGCTTGGCTAGCGGGGGAGAAGAGACCCAGTACTTC; V gene: TRBV5-1; clone size: -; J gene: TRBJ2-5; D gene: TRBD2
CDR3 protein: CASSQDRGTGRNEKLFF; CDR3 DNA: TGTGCCAGCAGCCAAGATAGGGGGACAGGTCGTAATGAAAAACTGTTTTTT; V gene: TRBV4-2; clone size: -; J gene: TRBJ1-4; D gene: TRBD1
CDR3 protein: CATSGGRGYDGYTF; CDR3 DNA: TGTGCCACCAGTGGAGGAAGGGGCTATGATGGCTACACCTTC; V gene: TRBV24-1; clone size: -; J gene: TRBJ1-2; D gene: -
CDR3 protein: CSAWRYGTEAFF; CDR3 DNA: TGCAGCGCCTGGAGGTATGGGACTGAAGCTTTCTTT; V gene: TRBV29-1; clone size: -; J gene: TRBJ1-1; D gene: -
CDR3 protein: CASSRRDYLIF; CDR3 DNA: TGTGCCAGCAGCAGGCGGGACTACCTAATCTTC; V gene: TRBV14; clone size: many; J gene: TRBJ2-1; D gene: TRBD2
CDR3 protein: CSARSQDRKDLQYF; CDR3 DNA: TGCAGTGCTAGATCCCAGGACAGGAAAGATTTGCAGTACTTC; V gene: TRBV20-1; clone size: many; J gene: TRBJ2-7; D gene: TRBD1
CDR3 protein: CASSQAYRQVGETQYF; CDR3 DNA: TGCGCCAGCAGCCAAGCCTACCGTCAGGTAGGAGAGACCCAGTACTTC; V gene: TRBV4-3; clone size: -; J gene: TRBJ2-5; D gene: -
CDR3 protein: CASSSGLAAPGGETQYF; CDR3 DNA: TGCGCCAGCAGCTCCGGACTAGCGGCCCCTGGGGGGGAGACCCAGTACTTC; V gene: TRBV5-1; clone size: many; J gene: TRBJ2-5; D gene: TRBD2
CDR3 protein: CASSRWTDTSTDTQYF; CDR3 DNA: TGTGCCAGCAGCCGATGGACTGATACTAGCACAGATACGCAGTATTTT; V gene: TRBV3-1; clone size: few; J gene: TRBJ2-3; D gene: -
CDR3 protein: CSARERQGARNQPQHF; CDR3 DNA: TGCAGTGCTAGAGAGAGACAGGGGGCTCGGAATCAGCCCCAGCATTTT; V gene: TRBV20-1; clone size: -; J gene: TRBJ1-5; D gene: TRBD1
CDR3 protein: CASSYYSNHAGGAYGYTF; CDR3 DNA: TGTGCCAGCAGTTACTACAGTAACCACGCAGGGGGCGCCTATGGCTACACCTTC; V gene: TRBV6-5; clone size: -; J gene: TRBJ1-2; D gene: TRBD1
CDR3 protein: CASSPAGTGYTGELFF; CDR3 DNA: TGTGCCAGCAGCCCGGCCGGGACAGGGTACACCGGGGAGCTGTTTTTT; V gene: TRBV7-3; clone size: few; J gene: TRBJ2-2; D gene: TRBD1
CDR3 protein: CASSTSGAWDTEAFF; CDR3 DNA: TGTGCCAGTAGTACTTCGGGGGCTTGGGACACTGAAGCTTTCTTT; V gene: TRBV19; clone size: -; J gene: TRBJ1-1; D gene: -
CDR3 protein: CASSPRTGASEQYF; CDR3 DNA: TGCGCCAGCAGCCCTCGTACAGGCGCCTCCGAGCAGTACTTC; V gene: TRBV5-1; clone size: -; J gene: TRBJ2-7; D gene: -
CDR3 protein: CASRGQGESSTDTQYF; CDR3 DNA: TGCGCCAGCAGGGGACAGGGAGAGTCTAGCACAGATACGCAGTATTTT; V gene: TRBV5-1; clone size: -; J gene: TRBJ2-3; D gene: TRBD1
CDR3 protein: CASSLGGGTSGGPSQETQYF; CDR3 DNA: TGCGCCAGCAGCCTCGGAGGAGGGACTAGCGGGGGGCCTTCCCAAGAGACCCAGTACTTC; V gene: TRBV5-1; clone size: many; J gene: TRBJ2-5; D gene: TRBD2
CDR3 protein: CASGSTGRWTEAFF; CDR3 DNA: TGTGCCAGCGGGAGTACAGGTCGGTGGACTGAAGCTTTCTTT; V gene: TRBV6-5; clone size: few; J gene: TRBJ1-1; D gene: -
CDR3 protein: CASSFASDFEQYF; CDR3 DNA: TGTGCCAGCAGTTTCGCGAGTGACTTCGAGCAGTACTTC; V gene: TRBV12-3/TRBV12-4; clone size: few; J gene: TRBJ2-7; D gene: -
CDR3 protein: CSVEGGSENIQYF; CDR3 DNA: TGCAGCGTTGAAGGGGGATCGGAAAACATTCAGTACTTC; V gene: TRBV29-1; clone size: -; J gene: TRBJ2-4; D gene: -
CDR3 protein: CASSYNLYEQYF; CDR3 DNA: TGTGCCAGCAGTTACAACCTTTACGAGCAGTACTTC; V gene: TRBV6-2/TRBV6-3; clone size: -; J gene: TRBJ2-7; D gene: -
CDR3 protein: CASKSAWEEKLFF; CDR3 DNA: TGTGCCAGCAAATCGGCCTGGGAGGAAAAACTGTTTTTT; V gene: TRBV27; clone size: -; J gene: TRBJ1-4; D gene: -
CDR3 protein: CASTRGGPETQYF; CDR3 DNA: TGTGCCAGCACTCGGGGGGGCCCAGAGACCCAGTACTTC; V gene: TRBV7-2; clone size: many; J gene: TRBJ2-5; D gene: TRBD2